This TCR beta chain was recovered during a study of identical twins. Broader study findings: It was out-of-frame TCR alpha sharing in monozygotic twins that models underestimated.

Carrying unique molecular identifiers, the cDNA also gained a universal primer site through template switching. MiXCR, applied by TCRdb to the 5' RACE reads, yields one record per CDR3 protein. The sample lists 450,000 or so distinct CDR3 sequences; roughly an eighth were seen once. Deletions cut 1 base from V and 5 bases from J, with 17 bases between. The CDR3 runs 16 residues. Germline V lookup: CDR1 LGHDT, CDR2 YNNKEL (reference sequence). Details on this clonotype: As yet, its antigen is unknown.

The data were also submitted as part of a second study, on yellow fever vaccine responses in identical twins.

This TCR was sampled from a woman aged 18-35 years in good health. The rearrangement joins TRBV3-1 to TRBJ2-5; D call uncertain. The sample consisted of CD4+ T cells sorted from blood. Here the CDR3 DNA reads TGTGCCAGCAGCCAAGGTTTCCCCCCGACCCAGGAGACCCAGTACTTC. It specifies CASSQGFPPTQETQYF.